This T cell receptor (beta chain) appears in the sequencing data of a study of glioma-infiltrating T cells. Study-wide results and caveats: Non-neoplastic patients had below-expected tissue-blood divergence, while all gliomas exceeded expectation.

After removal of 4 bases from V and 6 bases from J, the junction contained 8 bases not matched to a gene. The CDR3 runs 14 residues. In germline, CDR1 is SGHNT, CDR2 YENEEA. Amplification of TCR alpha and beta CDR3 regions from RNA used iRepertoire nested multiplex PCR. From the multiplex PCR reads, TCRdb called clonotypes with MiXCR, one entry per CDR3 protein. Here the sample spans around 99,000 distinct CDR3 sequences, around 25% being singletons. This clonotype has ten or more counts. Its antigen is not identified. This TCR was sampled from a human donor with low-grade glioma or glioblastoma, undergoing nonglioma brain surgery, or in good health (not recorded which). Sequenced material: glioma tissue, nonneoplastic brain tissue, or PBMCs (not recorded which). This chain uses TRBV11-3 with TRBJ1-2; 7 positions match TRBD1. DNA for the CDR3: TGTGCCAGCAGCTCAGGGGGGGCAGATCATGGCTACACCTTC. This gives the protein CASSSGGADHGYTF.